This T cell receptor (beta chain) emerged from a study of T cells in localized non-small cell lung cancer. Trimming removed 8 bases from V and 0 bases from J, with 14 bases in between. This CDR3 comprises 14 residues. Germline V lookup: CDR1 MDHEN, CDR2 SYDVKM. Clones were read by immunoSEQ multiplex PCR, and TCRdb kept only the in-frame ones, dropping some. The sample includes tens of thousands of clones, approximately 90% of them seen just once. The rearrangement links TRBV28 to TRBJ2-7; D is ambiguous. Specimen: peripheral blood, collected before any cancer treatment. The TCR comes from a female donor older than 55 with stage III squamous cell lung carcinoma. The CDR3 loop is CASGNDWNSYEQYF. The CDR3 coding sequence is TGTGCCAGCGGAAACGACTGGAACTCCTACGAGCAGTACTTC.